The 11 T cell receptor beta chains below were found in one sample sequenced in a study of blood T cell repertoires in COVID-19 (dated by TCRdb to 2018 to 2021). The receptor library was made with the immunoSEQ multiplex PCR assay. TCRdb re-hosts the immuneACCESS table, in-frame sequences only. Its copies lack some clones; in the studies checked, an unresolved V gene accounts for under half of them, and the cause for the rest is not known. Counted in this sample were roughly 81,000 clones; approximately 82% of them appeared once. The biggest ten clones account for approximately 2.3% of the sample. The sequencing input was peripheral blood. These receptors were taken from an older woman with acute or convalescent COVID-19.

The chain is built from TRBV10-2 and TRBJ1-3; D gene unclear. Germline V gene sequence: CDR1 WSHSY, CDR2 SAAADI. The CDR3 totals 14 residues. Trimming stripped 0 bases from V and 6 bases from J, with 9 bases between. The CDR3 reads CASSESYRVNTIYF. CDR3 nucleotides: TGCGCCAGCAGTGAGTCGTACCGGGTAAACACCATATATTTT.

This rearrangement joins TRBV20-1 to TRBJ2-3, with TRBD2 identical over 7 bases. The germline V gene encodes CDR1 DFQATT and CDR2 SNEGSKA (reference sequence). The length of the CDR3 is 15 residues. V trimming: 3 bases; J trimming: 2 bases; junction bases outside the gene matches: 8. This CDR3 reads CSASGGEGYTDTQYF. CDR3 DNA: TGCAGTGCTAGTGGGGGGGAAGGTTACACAGATACGCAGTATTTT.

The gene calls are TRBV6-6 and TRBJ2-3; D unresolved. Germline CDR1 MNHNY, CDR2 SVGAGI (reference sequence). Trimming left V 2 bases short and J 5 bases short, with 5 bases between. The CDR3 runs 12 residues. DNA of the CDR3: TGTGCCAGCAGTTACGAGGTAGATACGCAGTATTTT. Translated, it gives CASSYEVDTQYF.

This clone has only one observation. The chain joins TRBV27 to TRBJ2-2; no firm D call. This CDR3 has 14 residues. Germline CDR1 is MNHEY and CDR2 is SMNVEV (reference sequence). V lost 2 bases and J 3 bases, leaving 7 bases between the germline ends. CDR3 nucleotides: TGTGCCAGCAGTTTAGCAGACTACACCGGGGAGCTGTTTTTT. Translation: CASSLADYTGELFF.

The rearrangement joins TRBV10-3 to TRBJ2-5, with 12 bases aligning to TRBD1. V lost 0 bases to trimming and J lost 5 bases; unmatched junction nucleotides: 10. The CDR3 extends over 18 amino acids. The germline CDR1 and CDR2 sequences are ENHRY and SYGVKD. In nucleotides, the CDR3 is TGTGCCATCAGTGAGTCGACATGGGGGACAGGGGGCGCGGAGACCCAGTACTTC. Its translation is CAISESTWGTGGAETQYF.

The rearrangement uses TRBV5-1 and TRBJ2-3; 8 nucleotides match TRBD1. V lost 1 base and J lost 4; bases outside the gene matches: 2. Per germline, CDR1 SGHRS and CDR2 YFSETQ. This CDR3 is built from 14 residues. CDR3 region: CASSLTGGADTQYF. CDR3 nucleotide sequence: TGCGCCAGCAGCTTGACAGGGGGAGCAGATACGCAGTATTTT.

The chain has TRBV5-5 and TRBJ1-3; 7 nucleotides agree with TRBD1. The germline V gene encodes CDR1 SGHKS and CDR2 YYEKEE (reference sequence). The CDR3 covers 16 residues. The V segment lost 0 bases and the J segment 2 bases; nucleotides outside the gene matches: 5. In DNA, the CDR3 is TGTGCCAGCAGCTTGGAACAGGGGAGCCCTGGAAACACCATATATTTT. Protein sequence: CASSLEQGSPGNTIYF.

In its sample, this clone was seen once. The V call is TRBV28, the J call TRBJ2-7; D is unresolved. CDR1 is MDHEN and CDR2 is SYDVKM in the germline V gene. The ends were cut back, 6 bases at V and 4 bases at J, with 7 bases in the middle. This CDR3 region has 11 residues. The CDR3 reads CASSQEYEQYF. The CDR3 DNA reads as TGTGCCAGCAGCCAAGAGTACGAGCAGTACTTC.

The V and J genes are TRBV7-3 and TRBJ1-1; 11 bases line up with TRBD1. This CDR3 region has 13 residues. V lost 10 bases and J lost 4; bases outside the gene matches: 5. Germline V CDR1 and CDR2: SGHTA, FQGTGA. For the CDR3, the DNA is TGTGCCACCGGACAGGGGGCCGGCACTGAAGCTTTCTTT. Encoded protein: CATGQGAGTEAFF.

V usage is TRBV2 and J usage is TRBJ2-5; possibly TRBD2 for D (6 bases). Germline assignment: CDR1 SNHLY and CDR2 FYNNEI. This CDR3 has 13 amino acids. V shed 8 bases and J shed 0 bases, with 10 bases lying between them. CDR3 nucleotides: TGTGCCAGCGGCCGGGAGAACCAAGAGACCCAGTACTTC. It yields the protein CASGRENQETQYF.

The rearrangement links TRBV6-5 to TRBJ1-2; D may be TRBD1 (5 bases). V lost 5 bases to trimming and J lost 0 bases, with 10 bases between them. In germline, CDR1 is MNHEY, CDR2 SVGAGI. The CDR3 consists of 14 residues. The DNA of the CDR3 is TGTGCCAGCAGTAGACAGCGTGCTAACTATGGCTACACCTTC. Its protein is CASSRQRANYGYTF.